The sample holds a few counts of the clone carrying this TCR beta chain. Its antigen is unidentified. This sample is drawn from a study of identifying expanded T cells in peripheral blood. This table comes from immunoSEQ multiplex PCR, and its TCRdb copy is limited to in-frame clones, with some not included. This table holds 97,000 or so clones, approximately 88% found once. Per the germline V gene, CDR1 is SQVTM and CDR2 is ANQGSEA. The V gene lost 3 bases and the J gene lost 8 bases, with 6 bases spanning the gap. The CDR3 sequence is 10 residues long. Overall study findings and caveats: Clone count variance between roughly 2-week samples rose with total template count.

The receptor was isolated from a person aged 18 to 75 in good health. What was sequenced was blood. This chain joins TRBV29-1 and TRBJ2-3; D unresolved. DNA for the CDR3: TGCAGCGTTGACCTGGGTACGCAGTATTTT. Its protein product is CSVDLGTQYF.